One sample yielded the 16 T cell receptor beta chains listed below, sequenced in a study of T cells after yellow fever vaccination. One entry per CDR3 protein, called by TCRdb with MiXCR from the 5' RACE reads. The sample holds about 68,000 distinct CDR3 sequences, approximately 7% seen once. The material was CD8+ T cells sorted from PBMCs, obtained roughly 45 days after the first yellow fever vaccination. Every receptor here comes from a man aged 18 to 30 who received the YFV17D yellow fever vaccine.

This clonotype was observed many times. The chain employs TRBV12-3 or TRBV12-4 and TRBJ2-6; a weak D match, TRBD1 (5 bases). The V end lost 5 bases, the J end lost 4 bases, and 12 bases lay between the germline ends. The CDR3 consists of 15 residues. The CDR3 loop is CASSPRVSGANVLTF. The CDR3, as DNA: TGTGCCAGCAGTCCCAGGGTTAGCGGGGCCAACGTCCTGACTTTC.

The sample holds many counts of this clonotype. The chain combines TRBV7-3 with TRBJ2-7; the match to TRBD2 covers 7 bases. V dropped 6 bases and J dropped 6; count of bases not matched to a gene: 8. CDR3 length: 13 amino acids. Looked up from germline, CDR1 is SGHTA and CDR2 is FQGTGA. The CDR3 DNA is TGTGCCAGCAGTAGGGACTATAGGGGCGAGCAGTACGTC. Translated: CASSRDYRGEQYV.

This clonotype was picked up a small number of times. This chain uses TRBV6-5 with TRBJ1-5; D remains ambiguous. Trimming took off 0 bases at V and 7 bases at J, with 7 bases between the two ends. Per germline, CDR1 MNHEY and CDR2 SVGAGI. The CDR3 has 13 residues. The CDR3 region has the DNA TGTGCCAGCAGTTACTCGACTACGCAGCCCCAGCATTTT. Translating gives CASSYSTTQPQHF.

In its sample, this clonotype was seen many times. The V gene is TRBV7-3, the J gene TRBJ1-6; D possibly corresponds to TRBD1 (6 bases). The V gene lost 0 bases and the J gene lost 11 bases, with 8 bases spanning the gap. CDR1 is SGHTA and CDR2 is FQGTGA in the germline V gene. The CDR3 has 13 amino acids. Here the CDR3 DNA reads TGTGCCAGCAGCTTAACAGGGGGAGCACCCCTCCACTTT. It specifies CASSLTGGAPLHF.

This clonotype was seen ten or more times. This chain links TRBV3-1 with TRBJ1-1; 7 bases are a match to TRBD1. CDR1 and CDR2 (germline): LGHDT, YNNKEL (reference sequence). The V gene end was trimmed by 0 bases and the J gene end by 3 bases; junction bases not matched to a gene: 4. The CDR3 runs to 15 residues. The CDR3 is CASSQEWQGDTEAFF. The DNA for the CDR3 is TGTGCCAGCAGCCAAGAATGGCAGGGGGACACTGAAGCTTTCTTT.

The chain has TRBV5-4 and TRBJ2-2; 10 bases line up with TRBD2. Germline values: CDR1 SGHNT, CDR2 YYREEE (reference sequence). J was trimmed by 4 bases and V by 5 bases; bases with no gene match: 5. The CDR3 has 15 residues. CDR3 protein: CASSRTSGATGELFF. The CDR3 DNA follows: TGTGCCAGCAGTCGGACTAGCGGAGCCACCGGGGAGCTGTTTTTT.

This clonotype was seen repeatedly, ten times or more. The genes are TRBV29-1 and TRBJ2-2; D is unclear. The CDR3 consists of 14 residues. CDR1 is SQVTM and CDR2 is ANQGSEA in the germline V gene. The V end was cut by 7 bases, the J end by 1 base, with 13 bases between. The CDR3 here is CSAQGHKNTGELFF. As DNA, the CDR3 is TGCAGCGCCCAAGGCCACAAGAACACCGGGGAGCTGTTTTTT.

There are many counts of this clonotype. The chain combines TRBV29-1 with TRBJ2-1; D assignment may be TRBD1 or TRBD2 (5 bases each). This CDR3 region has 13 residues. CDR1 and CDR2 from the germline V gene are SQVTM and ANQGSEA. V was cut by 7 bases and J by 3 bases, with 13 bases left in between. CDR3 loop: CSGTGTDYNEQFF. DNA of the CDR3: TGCAGCGGTACCGGGACGGACTACAATGAGCAGTTCTTC.

The sample holds many counts of this clonotype. The chain uses TRBV6-5 and TRBJ2-3; D might be TRBD1 or TRBD2, each matching 5 bases. CDR3 length: 14 amino acids. The germline V and J ends were trimmed by 5 bases and 6 bases, with 15 bases remaining between them. In germline, CDR1 is MNHEY, CDR2 SVGAGI. CDR3 loop: CASSTGQSPDTQYF. CDR3 DNA sequence: TGTGCCAGCAGTACGGGGCAGTCTCCGGATACGCAGTATTTT.

By share, this clonotype ranks as medium-sized (0.01 to 0.1%). The rearrangement uses TRBV7-3 and TRBJ1-1; 7 bases are a match to TRBD1. This CDR3 is built from 13 residues. Germline CDR1 SGHTA, CDR2 FQGTGA. The V and J ends lost 4 bases and 6 bases, in that order; junction bases with no gene match: 5. CDR3 in amino acids: CASSWYRGSEAFF. The CDR3 region has the DNA TGTGCCAGCAGCTGGTACAGGGGATCTGAAGCTTTCTTT.

This clonotype was observed many times. The genes are TRBV4-3 and TRBJ2-1; TRBD2 matches 7 bases. Unmatched junction bases numbered 12, after V lost 3 bases and J lost 7 bases. Germline lookup yields CDR1 LGHNA and CDR2 YSLEER. CDR3 size: 16 residues. The CDR3 coding sequence is TGCGCCAGCAGCCACACGGCGGGAGACCCTAGGAATGAGCAGTTCTTC. Amino acid sequence: CASSHTAGDPRNEQFF.

This chain links TRBV28 with TRBJ2-7, with D possibly TRBD1 on 5 matching bases. V lost 3 bases and J 5 bases, leaving 11 bases between the germline ends. CDR3 length: 13 amino acids. Looked up from germline, CDR1 is MDHEN and CDR2 is SYDVKM. The DNA for the CDR3 is TGTGCCAGCAGTTTTGCTCCCAGGGACGAGCAGTACGTC. Translating gives CASSFAPRDEQYV.

This clonotype was detected many times. The chain recombines TRBV4-3 with TRBJ2-1; tentative D call: TRBD1 (6 bases). The CDR3 is made up of 15 amino acids. The V end lost 4 bases, the J end lost 5 bases, and 15 bases lay between the germline ends. Germline assignment: CDR1 LGHNA and CDR2 YSLEER. CDR3 coding DNA: TGCGCCAGCAGCCCGGGACAATCTCTGCACAATGAGCAGTTCTTC. It codes for CASSPGQSLHNEQFF.

This clonotype was counted ten times or more. The chain uses TRBV7-9 and TRBJ2-5; 8 bases agree with TRBD1. The CDR3 runs 16 residues. Germline V gives CDR1 SEHNR, CDR2 FQNEAQ (reference sequence). V lost 5 bases, J lost 2 bases, and 10 bases stayed unmatched. The CDR3 coding sequence is TGTGCCAGCAGCCCCTATAGGGGACAGGCACAAGAGACCCAGTACTTC. It specifies CASSPYRGQAQETQYF. Using reference TRBV7-9 and TRBJ2-5 for the parts outside the CDR3, the full variable domain is DTGVSQNPRHKITKRGQNVTFRCDPISEHNRLYWYRQTLGQGPEFLTYFQNEAQLEKSRLLSDRFSAERPKGSFSTLEIQRTEQGDSAMYLCASSPYRGQAQETQYFGPGTRLLVL.

This clonotype was counted many times. The gene calls are TRBV20-1 and TRBJ2-3, with D possibly being TRBD1 or TRBD2 (6 bases each). The germline V and J ends were trimmed by 3 bases and 5 bases, with 15 bases remaining between them. This CDR3 spans 14 amino acids. Germline V gene sequence: CDR1 DFQATT, CDR2 SNEGSKA (reference sequence). In DNA form, the CDR3 reads TGCAGTGCTAGCCACTCGGGGGCCGGAGATACGCAGTATTTT. It codes for CSASHSGAGDTQYF.

This clonotype was counted at least ten times. The chain is built from TRBV6-2 or TRBV6-3 and TRBJ2-7; D is possibly TRBD2 (6 bases). The CDR3 extends over 15 amino acids. From germline, CDR1 is MNHEY and CDR2 SVGEGT. V shed 0 bases and J shed 3 bases, with 12 bases lying between them. The CDR3, as DNA: TGTGCCAGCAGTTACTCGAGTTTGGAGGGCTACGAGCAGTACGTC. Protein: CASSYSSLEGYEQYV.